This entry describes one TCR beta chain. No antigen is known for it. The data derive from a study of graft-versus-host responses after intestinal transplantation. General study findings and limits: Recipient marrow showed GvH clones, some seen first in ileum or blood.

The CDR3 has 13 amino acids. CDR1 and CDR2 from the germline V gene are SEHNR and FQNEAQ (reference sequence). Trimming stripped 2 bases from V and 4 bases from J, with 9 bases between. Assay used: immunoSEQ multiplex PCR; TCRdb lists only in-frame clones, some missing. The sample includes tens of thousands of clones, more than 85% seen only once; the top ten take roughly 2%. V is TRBV7-9 and J is TRBJ2-7; no clear D. This material consisted of unstimulated CD8+ T cells sorted from spleen or lymph node cells, taken before intestinal transplant. The clonotype comes from a human donor who received an intestinal transplant. The DNA for the CDR3 is TGTGCCAGCAGCTTACAGCCCGGGTACGAGCAGTACTTC. This encodes CASSLQPGYEQYF.